The 4 T cell receptor beta chains below were found in one sample sequenced in a study of cytomegalovirus exposure and HLA in healthy donors. TCRdb keeps only in-frame clones here, not all; method: immunoSEQ multiplex PCR. The sample yields more than 90,000 clones, roughly 88% seen once. Material: PBMCs. The receptors were sampled from a man between 18 and 29 years old in good health and CMV-seronegative.

The gene calls are TRBV11-2 and TRBJ2-3; 7 bases map to TRBD2. The CDR3 length is 17 residues. Germline CDR1 and CDR2: SGHAT and FQNNGV. The trim removed 5 bases at V and 6 bases at J, leaving 17 bases unmatched. The CDR3 loop is CASSANSGFTLGDTQYF. The CDR3 DNA reads as TGTGCCAGCAGCGCAAATAGCGGGTTCACGTTGGGGGATACGCAGTATTTT.

The genes are TRBV5-1 and TRBJ2-2, with a tentative D call TRBD1 (6 bases). The CDR3 sequence is 15 residues long. V was clipped by 3 bases and J by 2 bases, with 11 bases between them. CDR1 SGHRS and CDR2 YFSETQ come from the germline V gene. For the CDR3, the DNA is TGCGCCAGCAGCTCTCGGACAGCCAACACCGGGGAGCTGTTTTTT. It codes for CASSSRTANTGELFF.

This chain uses TRBV6-5 with TRBJ2-7, with TRBD2 matching over 12 bases. This CDR3 spans 14 amino acids. Germline-derived CDR1 and CDR2 are MNHEY and SVGAGI. The V segment lost 6 bases and the J segment 6 bases; nucleotides outside the gene matches: 6. CDR3 DNA sequence: TGTGCCAGCAGACTAGCGGGGGGTCGGAGCGAGCAGTACTTC. This gives the protein CASRLAGGRSEQYF.

The chain employs TRBV5-5 and TRBJ1-2; 7 nucleotides match TRBD1. The CDR3 consists of 14 residues. J gave up 2 bases and V 5 bases, and 6 bases lay outside the gene matches. Germline V gives CDR1 SGHKS, CDR2 YYEKEE (reference sequence). The CDR3 DNA follows: TGTGCCAGCAGGTCTCCGGGACAGAACTATGGCTACACCTTC. As protein: CASRSPGQNYGYTF.